This T cell receptor (beta chain) appears in the sequencing data of a study of T cells after posttransplantation cyclophosphamide. Generated by immunoSEQ multiplex PCR, the TCRdb table keeps only in-frame clones and is missing some. The data hold under 5,000 clones, with about 95% observed a single time. This CDR3 has 15 amino acids. The germline V gene encodes CDR1 SGHRS and CDR2 YFSETQ. Losses at the gene ends were 7 bases for V and 6 bases for J; bases not matched to a gene: 13. This sequence joins TRBV5-1 and TRBJ2-1, with 7 bases identical to TRBD1. This receptor was identified in a man in his fifties or sixties. Sequencing was done on a sample of naive CD4+ T cells sorted from PBMCs. The CDR3 sequence: CASRTGATASNEQFF. The CDR3 nucleotides are TGCGCCAGCCGCACAGGGGCCACCGCTAGCAATGAGCAGTTCTTC.